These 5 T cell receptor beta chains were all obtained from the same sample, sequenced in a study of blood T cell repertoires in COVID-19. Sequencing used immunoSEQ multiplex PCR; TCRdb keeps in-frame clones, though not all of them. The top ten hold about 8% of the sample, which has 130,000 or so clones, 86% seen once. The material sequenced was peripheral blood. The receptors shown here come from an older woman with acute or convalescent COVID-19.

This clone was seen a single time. The CDR3 DNA is TGTGCCAGCAGTTTATCGGGGACAGGGCCGGGAAACACCATATATTTT. It is translated as CASSLSGTGPGNTIYF. The chain recombines TRBV27 with TRBJ1-3; TRBD1 matches at 9 bases. The CDR3 is 16 amino acids. Looked up from germline, CDR1 is MNHEY and CDR2 is SMNVEV (reference sequence). J was trimmed by 4 bases and V by 0 bases; bases with no gene match: 4.

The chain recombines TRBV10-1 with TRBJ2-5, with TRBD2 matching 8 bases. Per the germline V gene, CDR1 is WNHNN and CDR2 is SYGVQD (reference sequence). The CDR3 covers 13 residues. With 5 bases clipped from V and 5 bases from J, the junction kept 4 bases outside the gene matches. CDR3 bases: TGCGCCAGCAGTCCGGGACTAGTGGAGACCCAGTACTTC. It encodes CASSPGLVETQYF.

The CDR3 nucleotides are TGCGCCAGCAGCCGAGGGCGGACAGGGTACGTCCAAGAGACCCAGTACTTC. It codes for CASSRGRTGYVQETQYF. The chain has TRBV4-1 and TRBJ2-5, with 8 bases identical to TRBD1. Unmatched junction bases numbered 11, after V lost 4 bases and J lost 1 base. Germline V gene sequence: CDR1 MGHRA, CDR2 YSYEKL. CDR3 length: 17 amino acids.

The CDR3 sequence: CASSPGLRNQETQYF. In nucleotides, the CDR3 is TGTGCCAGTAGTCCGGGACTTAGAAACCAAGAGACCCAGTACTTC. The chain is built from TRBV19 and TRBJ2-5, with D tentatively TRBD2 (6 bases). Trimming shortened V by 5 bases and J by 0 bases, and 13 bases separated the two germline ends. The germline gives CDR1 LNHDA, CDR2 SQIVND (reference sequence). This CDR3 is 15 amino acids long. Complete variable domain (other parts from reference TRBV19 and TRBJ2-5): DGGITQSPKYLFRKEGQNVTLSCEQNLNHDAMYWYRQDPGQGLRLIYYSQIVNDFQKGDIAEGYSVSREKKESFPLTVTSAQKNPTAFYLCASSPGLRNQETQYFGPGTRLLVL.

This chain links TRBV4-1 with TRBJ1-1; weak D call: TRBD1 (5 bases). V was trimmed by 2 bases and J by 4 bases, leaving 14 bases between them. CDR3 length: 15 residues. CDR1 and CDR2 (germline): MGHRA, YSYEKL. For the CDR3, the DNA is TGCGCCAGCAGCCAACGACGCCGGGGGGGCACTGAAGCTTTCTTT. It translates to CASSQRRRGGTEAFF.